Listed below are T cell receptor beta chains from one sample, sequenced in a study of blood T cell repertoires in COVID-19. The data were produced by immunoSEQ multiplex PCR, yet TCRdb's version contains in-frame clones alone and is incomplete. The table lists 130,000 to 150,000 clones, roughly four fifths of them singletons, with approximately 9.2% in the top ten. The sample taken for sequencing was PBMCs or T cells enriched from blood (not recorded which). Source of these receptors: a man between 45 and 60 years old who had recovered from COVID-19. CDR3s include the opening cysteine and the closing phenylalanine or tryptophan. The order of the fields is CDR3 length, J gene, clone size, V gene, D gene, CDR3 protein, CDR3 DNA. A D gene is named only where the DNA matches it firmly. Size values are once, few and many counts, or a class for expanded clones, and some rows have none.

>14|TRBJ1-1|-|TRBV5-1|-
CASSIGHPNTEAFF
TGCGCCAGCAGCATAGGACACCCGAACACTGAAGCTTTCTTT
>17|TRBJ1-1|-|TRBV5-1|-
CASTFGRARGRNTEAFF
TGCGCCAGCACCTTCGGCAGGGCTCGTGGACGGAACACTGAAGCTTTCTTT
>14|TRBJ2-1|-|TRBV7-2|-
CASSLVGAYNEQFF
TGTGCCAGCAGCTTAGTCGGGGCCTACAATGAGCAGTTCTTC
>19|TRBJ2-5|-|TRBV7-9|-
CASSPAGAAGTAVGETQYF
TGTGCCAGCAGCCCGGCGGGGGCAGCGGGGACGGCCGTGGGAGAGACCCAGTACTTC
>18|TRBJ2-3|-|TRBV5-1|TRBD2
CASSLVSLAGMNTDTQYF
TGCGCCAGCAGCTTGGTGAGTCTAGCGGGGATGAACACAGATACGCAGTATTTT
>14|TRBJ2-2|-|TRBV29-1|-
CSTQGRSNTGELFF
TGCAGCACCCAAGGGAGGTCGAACACCGGGGAGCTGTTTTTT
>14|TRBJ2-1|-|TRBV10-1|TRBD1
CASSDTGQGHEQFF
TGCGCCAGCAGTGATACCGGACAGGGCCATGAGCAGTTCTTC
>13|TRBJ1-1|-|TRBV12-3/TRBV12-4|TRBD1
CASRKTGDTEAFF
TGTGCCAGCAGAAAAACAGGGGATACTGAAGCTTTCTTT
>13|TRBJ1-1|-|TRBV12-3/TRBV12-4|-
CASRLNSNTEAFF
TGTGCCAGCAGACTTAATTCGAACACTGAAGCTTTCTTT
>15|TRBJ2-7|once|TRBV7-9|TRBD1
CASSPPGQGGNEQYF
TGTGCCAGCAGCCCCCCGGGACAGGGAGGAAACGAGCAGTACTTC
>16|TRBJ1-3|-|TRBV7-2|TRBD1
CASSLASGGSGNTIYF
TGTGCCAGCAGCTTAGCTTCAGGGGGCTCTGGAAACACCATATATTTT
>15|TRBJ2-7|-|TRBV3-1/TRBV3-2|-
CASSPQTGRRDEQYF
TGTGCCAGCAGCCCCCAGACAGGGAGGCGGGACGAGCAGTACTTC
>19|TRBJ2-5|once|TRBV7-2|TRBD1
CASSLVRDRGLVYQETQYF
TGTGCCAGCAGCTTGGTCCGCGACAGGGGGCTTGTTTACCAAGAGACCCAGTACTTC
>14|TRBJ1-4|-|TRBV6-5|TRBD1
CASSPAGQGKKLFF
TGTGCCAGCAGTCCCGCGGGACAGGGGAAAAAACTGTTTTTT
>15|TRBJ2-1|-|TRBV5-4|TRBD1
CASSLGDRDYNEQFF
TGTGCCAGCAGCTTGGGGGACAGGGACTACAATGAGCAGTTCTTC
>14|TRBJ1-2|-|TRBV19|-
CASTPGGRFYGYTF
TGTGCCAGTACTCCCGGGGGGCGCTTCTATGGCTACACCTTC
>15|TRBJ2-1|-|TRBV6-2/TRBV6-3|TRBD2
CASTPGAGGWNEQFF
TGTGCCAGCACCCCGGGGGCGGGGGGTTGGAATGAGCAGTTCTTC
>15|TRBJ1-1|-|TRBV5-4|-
CASSLARQGNTEAFF
TGTGCCAGCAGCTTGGCTCGGCAGGGGAACACTGAAGCTTTCTTT
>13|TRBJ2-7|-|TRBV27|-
CASSRGAFYEQYF
TGTGCCAGCAGCAGGGGGGCCTTCTACGAGCAGTACTTC
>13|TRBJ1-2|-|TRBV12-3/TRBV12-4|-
CASSPPQEGGYTF
TGTGCCAGCAGTCCTCCGCAGGAGGGAGGCTACACCTTC
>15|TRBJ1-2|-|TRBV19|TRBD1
CASSIRGGAGYGYTF
TGTGCCAGTAGTATACGAGGGGGCGCCGGCTATGGCTACACCTTC
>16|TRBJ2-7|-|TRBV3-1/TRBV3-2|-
CASSQEEGDSSYEQYF
TGTGCCAGCAGCCAAGAGGAAGGCGACAGCTCCTACGAGCAGTACTTC
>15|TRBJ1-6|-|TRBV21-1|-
CASSPVEGRVAPLHF
TGTGCCAGCAGCCCCGTGGAGGGTCGGGTGGCACCCCTCCACTTT
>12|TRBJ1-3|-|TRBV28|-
CASSLTRNTIYF
TGTGCCAGCAGTTTAACACGAAACACCATATATTTT
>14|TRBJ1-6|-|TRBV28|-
CASSFGRVFSPLHF
TGTGCCAGCAGTTTCGGGCGGGTTTTTTCACCCCTCCACTTT
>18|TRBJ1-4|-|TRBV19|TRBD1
CASSRAGTGGRRREKLFF
TGTGCCAGTAGTCGGGCCGGGACAGGGGGCCGGAGGCGTGAAAAACTGTTTTTT
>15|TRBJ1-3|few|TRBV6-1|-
CASSDTFYSGNTIYF
TGTGCCAGCAGTGACACTTTTTACTCTGGAAACACCATATATTTT
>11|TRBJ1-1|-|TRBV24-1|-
CATSERGQAFF
TGTGCCACCAGTGAACGTGGCCAAGCTTTCTTT
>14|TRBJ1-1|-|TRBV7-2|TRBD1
CASSVDRAFAEAFF
TGTGCCAGCAGCGTGGACAGGGCGTTCGCTGAAGCTTTCTTT
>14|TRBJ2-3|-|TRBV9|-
CASSVFEVRDTQYF
TGTGCCAGCAGCGTATTTGAAGTTCGGGATACGCAGTATTTT
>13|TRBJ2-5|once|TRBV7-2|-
CASSLALSETQYF
TGTGCCAGCAGCTTAGCGCTATCAGAGACCCAGTACTTC
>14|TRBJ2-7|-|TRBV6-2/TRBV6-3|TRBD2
CASSYLAGSVEQYF
TGTGCCAGCAGTTACCTAGCGGGGTCGGTCGAGCAGTACTTC
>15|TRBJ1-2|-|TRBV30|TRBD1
CAWAASGTGNYGYTF
TGTGCCTGGGCAGCGTCCGGGACAGGGAACTATGGCTACACCTTC
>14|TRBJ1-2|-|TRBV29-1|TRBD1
CSVRDREANYGYTF
TGCAGCGTCCGGGACAGGGAAGCTAACTATGGCTACACCTTC
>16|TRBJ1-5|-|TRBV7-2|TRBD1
CASSLAGTASNQPQHF
TGTGCCAGCAGCCTCGCCGGGACAGCCAGCAATCAGCCCCAGCATTTT
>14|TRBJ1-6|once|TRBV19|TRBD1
CASTQGGSNSPLHF
TGTGCCAGTACTCAGGGGGGCTCTAATTCACCCCTCCACTTT
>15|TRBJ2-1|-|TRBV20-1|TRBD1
CSASQGQAVNNEQFF
TGCAGTGCTAGTCAGGGACAGGCGGTAAACAATGAGCAGTTCTTC
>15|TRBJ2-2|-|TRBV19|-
CASSPSGSNTGELFF
TGTGCCAGTAGCCCCTCCGGGTCGAACACCGGGGAGCTGTTTTTT
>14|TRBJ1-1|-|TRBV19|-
CASNGLGRDTEAFF
TGTGCCAGTAATGGATTAGGGCGGGACACTGAAGCTTTCTTT
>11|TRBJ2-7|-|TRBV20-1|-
CSARDPDEQYF
TGCAGTGCTAGAGATCCGGACGAGCAGTACTTC
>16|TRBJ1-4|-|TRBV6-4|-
CASSEGEGPINEKLFF
TGTGCCAGCAGTGAGGGGGAGGGACCGATTAATGAAAAACTGTTTTTT
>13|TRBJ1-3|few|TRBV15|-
CATSRTLGNTIYF
TGTGCCACCAGCAGGACTCTTGGAAACACCATATATTTT
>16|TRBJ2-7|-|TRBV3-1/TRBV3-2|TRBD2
CASSQESQRGVREQYF
TGTGCCAGCAGCCAAGAGTCCCAGCGGGGGGTGCGCGAGCAGTACTTC
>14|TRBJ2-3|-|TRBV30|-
CAWSQGLGTDTQYF
TGTGCCTGGAGTCAGGGGTTGGGCACAGATACGCAGTATTTT
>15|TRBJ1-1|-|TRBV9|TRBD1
CASSVSYRGDTEAFF
TGTGCCAGCAGCGTATCCTACAGGGGCGACACTGAAGCTTTCTTT
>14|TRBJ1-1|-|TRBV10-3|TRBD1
CAISAADRDGEAFF
TGTGCCATCAGCGCCGCCGACAGGGACGGCGAAGCTTTCTTT
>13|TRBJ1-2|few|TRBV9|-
CASSVEGLGGYTF
TGTGCCAGCAGCGTAGAGGGGTTGGGTGGCTACACCTTC
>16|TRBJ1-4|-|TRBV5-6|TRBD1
CASSPELDRGNEKLFF
TGTGCCAGCAGCCCAGAGTTGGACAGGGGTAATGAAAAACTGTTTTTT